This note documents a single T cell receptor beta chain sequence. The sample comes from a study of Ad26.COV2.S vaccination and SARS-CoV-2 variants. Treatment indicated: some 19 received Ad26.COV2.S at low or high dose, single or two shots; about 5 received placebo; per-sample allocation not given. Samples analyzed were those drawn on day 63 after the first vaccine or placebo injection. Measured with immunoSEQ multiplex PCR; TCRdb has only the in-frame clones, and not every one. The table records about 400,000 clones, 70% to 90% of them present only once. Sequencing was performed on peripheral blood, taken in a trial of Ad26.COV2.S vaccine versus placebo. The TCR was taken from a person between 18 and 65 years old who received the Ad26.COV2.S COVID-19 vaccine or a placebo.

The CDR3 DNA follows: TGTGCCAGTAGTGCCTCCCACGGACGGAAGGGCAATCAGCCCCAGCATTTT. Its translation: CASSASHGRKGNQPQHF. This rearrangement joins TRBV19 to TRBJ1-5; no clear D. Trimming took 5 bases from V and 2 from J, leaving 19 bases between them. This CDR3 is built from 17 residues. CDR1 LNHDA and CDR2 SQIVND come from the germline V gene (reference sequence).